The rows below give T cell receptor beta chains drawn from one sample of a study of metastatic and nonmetastatic thyroid tumors. TCRdb re-analyzed the PCR reads through MiXCR. This repertoire shows about 5,400 clones, 35% to 40% found once; its top ten account for roughly a third. Sequenced: adjacent normal tissue. Receptors were obtained from a female donor with papillary thyroid cancer or a benign thyroid nodule (not recorded which). Some clones in this sample may be carry-over from other donors' samples. Both conserved end residues are part of each CDR3. A D gene is named only where the DNA matches it firmly. Expanded clones get a size class; other rows say once, few or many, or leave the size out.

TRBD1 | medium-sized | TRBJ2-1 | TRBV19 | TGTGCCAGTACTACCCAAGCCGCGACAGGGTTGTATGAGCAGTTCTTC | CASTTQAATGLYEQFF
TRBD1 | . | TRBJ2-1 | TRBV28 | TGTGCCAGCAGTAAGCTCTGGGACAGCTCCACACTCGCCAATGAGCAGTTATTC | CASSKLWDSSTLANEQLF
. | . | TRBJ1-5 | TRBV11-2 | TGTGCCAGCAGCTTATTTGGAAATCAGCCCCAGCATTTT | CASSLFGNQPQHF
. | few | TRBJ2-3 | TRBV6-1 | TGTGCCAGCAGTGACAGGGGCACAGATACGCAGTATTTT | CASSDRGTDTQYF
. | . | TRBJ2-1 | TRBV20-1 | TGCAGTGCTAGACCGAGCATTAACAATGAGCAGTTCTTC | CSARPSINNEQFF
. | few | TRBJ1-3 | TRBV6-1 | TGTGCCAGCAGTGATAACCCTTCCTCTGGAGACACCATATATTTT | CASSDNPSSGDTIYF
. | . | TRBJ2-7 | TRBV11-3 | TGTGCCAGCAGCCAAGCTTTGGACACTTTCTACGAGCAGTACTTC | CASSQALDTFYEQYF
TRBD2 | . | TRBJ2-7 | TRBV27 | TGTGCCAGCAGTAGGGGAGGGAGCCGAGAGCAGTACTTC | CASSRGGSREQYF
. | . | TRBJ1-6 | TRBV6-1 | TGTGCCAGCGGAAAGGGGGATAATTCACCCCTCCACTTT | CASGKGDNSPLHF
TRBD2 | . | TRBJ2-7 | TRBV20-1 | TGCAGTGCTAGATTGGGACTAGCGGGAGGCGAGCAGTACTTC | CSARLGLAGGEQYF
TRBD2 | . | TRBJ2-3 | TRBV2 | TGTGCCAGCAGTTCTAGCGGGAGCTCCACAGATACGCAGTATTTT | CASSSSGSSTDTQYF
. | . | TRBJ1-1 | TRBV11-1 | TGTGCCAGCAGCCTACTCCTGGGCCCGGGGAACACTGAAGCTTTCTTT | CASSLLLGPGNTEAFF
. | . | TRBJ1-5 | TRBV15 | TGTGCCACCAGAGATGATCAGCCCCAGCATTTT | CATRDDQPQHF
. | . | TRBJ2-1 | TRBV28 | TGTGCCAGCAATAAGCTCTTGGACAGCTCCACCCTCGCCCATGAGCGGTTCTTC | CASNKLLDSSTLAHERFF
. | . | TRBJ2-1 | TRBV20-1 | TGCAGTGCTAGGGACTTTACCACTTACAATGAGCAGTTCTTC | CSARDFTTYNEQFF
. | . | TRBJ2-1 | TRBV11-2 | TGTGCCAGCGGGAAGACGGCAGGTGAGCAGTTCTTC | CASGKTAGEQFF
TRBD1 | . | TRBJ1-2 | TRBV7-2 | TGTGCCAGCAGCCTATCGACCGGGACAGGGGGCGGCTATGGCTACACCTTC | CASSLSTGTGGGYGYTF
TRBD2 | . | TRBJ2-3 | TRBV6-5 | TGTGCCAGCATTTACAACTCCAGAGGACTAGCGGGACAATATTTT | CASIYNSRGLAGQYF
. | few | TRBJ2-1 | TRBV6-5 | TGTGCCAGCAGTTACAATGAGCAGTTCTTC | CASSYNEQFF
. | few | TRBJ2-2 | TRBV19 | TGTGCCAGTAGTATAGGAAGCGGGGAGCTGTTTTTT | CASSIGSGELFF
TRBD2 | . | TRBJ2-7 | TRBV7-2 | TGTGCCAGCAGCCCAAACCCCAGCGGGAGCTACGAGCAGTACTTC | CASSPNPSGSYEQYF
. | . | TRBJ2-1 | TRBV11-2 | TGTGCCAGCAGCTTAGGTCCCAGCAGATACAATGAGCAGTTCTTC | CASSLGPSRYNEQFF
. | few | TRBJ1-4 | TRBV6-1 | TGTGCCAGCAGTGAAGAGGGCTTTGAAAAACTGTTTTTT | CASSEEGFEKLFF